Sequencing of this T cell receptor beta chain was carried out in a study of shared clonotypes between healthy human individuals. Study summary: CD8 memory received one plate per donor, CD8 naive two, CD4 memory three and CD4 naive three.

Each PCR replicate from the sorted subsets contained about 200 ng DNA, which is roughly 33,000 T cell genomes. TCRdb's table, derived via immunoSEQ multiplex PCR, lists solely in-frame clones and lacks some. This table has about a million clones, 70% to 85% appearing once. The CDR3 covers 15 residues. Sequencing was carried out using memory CD4+ T cells sorted from blood. Specified subset: CD45RA-negative fraction. J is TRBJ2-3 and V is TRBV12-2. TRBV12-2 is a listed pseudogene. This TCR came from a man between 18 and 35 years old in good health. The CDR3 spells CASRRPSEKTDTQYF. Here the CDR3 DNA reads TGTGCAAGTCGTCGTCCATCCGAAAAAACAGATACGCAGTATTTT.